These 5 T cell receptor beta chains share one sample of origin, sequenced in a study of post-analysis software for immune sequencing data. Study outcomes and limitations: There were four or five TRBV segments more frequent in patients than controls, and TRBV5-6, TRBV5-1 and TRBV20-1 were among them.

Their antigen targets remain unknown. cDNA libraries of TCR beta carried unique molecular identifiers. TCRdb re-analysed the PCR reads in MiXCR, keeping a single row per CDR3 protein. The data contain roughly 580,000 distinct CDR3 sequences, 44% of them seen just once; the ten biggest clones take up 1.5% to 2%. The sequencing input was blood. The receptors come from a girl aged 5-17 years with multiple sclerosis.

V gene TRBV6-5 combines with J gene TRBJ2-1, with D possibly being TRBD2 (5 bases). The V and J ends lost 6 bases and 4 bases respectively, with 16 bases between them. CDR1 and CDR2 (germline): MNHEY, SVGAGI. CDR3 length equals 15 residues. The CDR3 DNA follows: TGTGCCAGCAGCCTCGGGGTGAGCAAGTACAATGAGCAGTTCTTC. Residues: CASSLGVSKYNEQFF.

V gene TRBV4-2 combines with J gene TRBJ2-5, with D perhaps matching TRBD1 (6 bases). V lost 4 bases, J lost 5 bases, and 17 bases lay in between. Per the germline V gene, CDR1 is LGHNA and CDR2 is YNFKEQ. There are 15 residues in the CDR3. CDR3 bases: TGTGCCAGCAGCCGAGGGGCAGGGGTTATGGAGACCCAGTACTTC. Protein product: CASSRGAGVMETQYF.

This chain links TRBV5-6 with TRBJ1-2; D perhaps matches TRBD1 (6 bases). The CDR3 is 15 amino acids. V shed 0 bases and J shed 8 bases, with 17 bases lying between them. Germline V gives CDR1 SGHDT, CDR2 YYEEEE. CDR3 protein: CASSLEQGHLGGYTF. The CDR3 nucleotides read TGTGCCAGCAGCTTGGAGCAGGGGCATCTGGGAGGCTACACCTTC.

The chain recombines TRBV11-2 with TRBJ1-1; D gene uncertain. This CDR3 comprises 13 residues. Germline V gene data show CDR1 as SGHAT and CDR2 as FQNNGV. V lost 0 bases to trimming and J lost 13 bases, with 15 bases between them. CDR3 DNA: TGTGCCAGCAGCTTAGATTGGGGATTGACTGATTTCTTT. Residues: CASSLDWGLTDFF. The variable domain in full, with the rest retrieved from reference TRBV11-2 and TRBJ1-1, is EAGVAQSPRYKIIEKRQSVAFWCNPISGHATLYWYQQILGQGPKLLIQFQNNGVVDDSQLPKDRFSAERLKGVDSTLKIQPAKLEDSAVYLCASSLDWGLTDFFGQGTRLTVV.

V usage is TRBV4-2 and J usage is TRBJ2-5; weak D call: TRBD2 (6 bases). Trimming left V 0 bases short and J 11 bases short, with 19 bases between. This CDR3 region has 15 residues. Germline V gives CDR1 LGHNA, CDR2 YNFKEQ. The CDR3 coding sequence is TGTGCCAGCAGCCAAGATCCGGGGGATTTTGGTGAGCAGTACTTC. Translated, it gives CASSQDPGDFGEQYF.